These T cell receptor beta chains were read from a single sample in a study of blood T cell repertoires in COVID-19. Using immunoSEQ multiplex PCR, the repertoire was profiled, and TCRdb retains in-frame clones only, with some absent. The repertoire holds about 310,000 clones, with 70% to 90% as singletons. Source material: PBMCs or T cells enriched from blood (not recorded which). Every receptor here comes from a man younger than 40 who had recovered from COVID-19. CDR3s include the opening cysteine and the closing phenylalanine or tryptophan. D genes are given only for firm matches. Size is omitted from some rows. Given values are once, few, many or a class for expanded clones.

j_gene: TRBJ2-7
d_gene: TRBD1
abundance: .
v_gene: TRBV5-1
CDR3nt: TGCGCCAGCAGCTTTGTCACTACAGGGGGCGGCGAGCAGTACTTC
CDR3aa: CASSFVTTGGGEQYF

j_gene: TRBJ2-1
d_gene: TRBD2
abundance: .
v_gene: TRBV4-2
CDR3nt: TGTGCCAGCAGCCAAGTCAGCGGGGGGGCTGAGGTTGAGCAGTTCTTC
CDR3aa: CASSQVSGGAEVEQFF

j_gene: TRBJ2-2
d_gene: TRBD2
abundance: .
v_gene: TRBV7-9
CDR3nt: TGTGCCAGCAGCTTAGGGACTAGCATCACCGGGGAGCTGTTTTTT
CDR3aa: CASSLGTSITGELFF

j_gene: TRBJ2-6
d_gene: .
abundance: .
v_gene: TRBV4-1
CDR3nt: TGCGCCAGCAGCGCTTTGATCGGACTGACAAACGTCCTGACTTTC
CDR3aa: CASSALIGLTNVLTF

j_gene: TRBJ2-7
d_gene: TRBD1
abundance: .
v_gene: TRBV18
CDR3nt: TGTGCCAGCTCACCACAGGGGGCAGCCTACGAGCAGTACTTC
CDR3aa: CASSPQGAAYEQYF

j_gene: TRBJ1-1
d_gene: .
abundance: .
v_gene: TRBV7-2
CDR3nt: TGTGCCAGCAGCCAACGCGGAGGAGGGATGATCACTGAAGCTTTCTTT
CDR3aa: CASSQRGGGMITEAFF

j_gene: TRBJ1-1
d_gene: .
abundance: .
v_gene: TRBV7-3
CDR3nt: TGTGCCAGCAGCTCGGGGGGTTGGAACACTGAAGCTTTCTTT
CDR3aa: CASSSGGWNTEAFF

j_gene: TRBJ1-1
d_gene: .
abundance: few
v_gene: TRBV11-1
CDR3nt: TGTGCCAGCATCCCCCTTCCCTCGACTGAAGCTTTCTTT
CDR3aa: CASIPLPSTEAFF

j_gene: TRBJ2-7
d_gene: TRBD2
abundance: .
v_gene: TRBV20-1
CDR3nt: TGCAGTGCTAGTGGGGGAGGGGCTAGCGAAGCCTACGAGCAGTACTTC
CDR3aa: CSASGGGASEAYEQYF

j_gene: TRBJ2-7
d_gene: TRBD1
abundance: once
v_gene: TRBV6-5
CDR3nt: TGTGCCAGCAGTAACAGGGGAACCTACGAGCAGTACTTC
CDR3aa: CASSNRGTYEQYF

j_gene: TRBJ1-3
d_gene: .
abundance: .
v_gene: TRBV11-2
CDR3nt: TGTGCCAGCAGCCCGGACCCATCGGGGACCATATATTTT
CDR3aa: CASSPDPSGTIYF

j_gene: TRBJ2-3
d_gene: TRBD1
abundance: .
v_gene: TRBV6-5
CDR3nt: TGTGCCAGCAGGACAGGGACCAGCACAGATACGCAGTATTTT
CDR3aa: CASRTGTSTDTQYF

j_gene: TRBJ1-1
d_gene: TRBD1
abundance: .
v_gene: TRBV30
CDR3nt: TGTGCCTGGAGTCCCACAGGGGGCTTAGCTTTCTTT
CDR3aa: CAWSPTGGLAFF

j_gene: TRBJ1-1
d_gene: .
abundance: .
v_gene: TRBV9
CDR3nt: TGTGCCAGCAGCGTCACAGATATGAACACTGAAGCTTTCTTT
CDR3aa: CASSVTDMNTEAFF

j_gene: TRBJ2-7
d_gene: TRBD1
abundance: .
v_gene: TRBV9
CDR3nt: TGTGCCAGCAGCGGGACAGGGGTCGAGCAGTACTTC
CDR3aa: CASSGTGVEQYF

j_gene: TRBJ1-2
d_gene: .
abundance: .
v_gene: TRBV5-6
CDR3nt: TGTGCCAGCAGCTTGAATCAGGCCTATGGCTACACCTTC
CDR3aa: CASSLNQAYGYTF

j_gene: TRBJ1-2
d_gene: TRBD1
abundance: .
v_gene: TRBV2
CDR3nt: TGTGCCAGCAGTGCCGGGACAGGGTCCTATGGCTACACCTTC
CDR3aa: CASSAGTGSYGYTF

j_gene: TRBJ1-2
d_gene: TRBD1
abundance: once
v_gene: TRBV27
CDR3nt: TGTGCCAGCAAATCCGGACAGGTGGGATATGGCTACACCTTC
CDR3aa: CASKSGQVGYGYTF